The 15 T cell receptor beta chains reported below all come from one sample, sequenced in a study of a mutant IDH1 vaccine in newly diagnosed glioma. Described time point: baseline, week 1 (first vaccination visit). Treatment reported: pre-vaccination baseline after standard-of-care therapy. Sequenced by immunoSEQ multiplex PCR; TCRdb stores in-frame clones only, minus some. In the table there are tens of thousands of clones, about nine tenths of which are singletons. Specimen: PBMCs, collected from a glioma patient treated with radiotherapy, temozolomide or both. Receptor source: a woman aged 40 to 50 with glioma.

This chain connects TRBV5-4 to TRBJ1-2, with D maybe TRBD1 (6 bases). Trimming shortened V by 1 base and J by 7 bases, and 8 bases separated the two germline ends. Germline V gene sequence: CDR1 SGHNT, CDR2 YYREEE (reference sequence). CDR3 size: 12 residues. CDR3: CASSLTGFGYTF. CDR3 in DNA: TGTGCCAGCAGCTTGACAGGGTTTGGCTACACCTTC.

This chain joins TRBV7-8 and TRBJ2-7; 10 bases fit TRBD1. V shed 4 bases and J 2 bases; nucleotides not matched to a gene: 5. The CDR3 is 15 amino acids. Germline CDR1 and CDR2: SGHVS and FQNEAQ. The CDR3, as DNA: TGTGCCAGCAGCTCCGGACAGGGGGGACCCTACGAGCAGTACTTC. This sequence encodes CASSSGQGGPYEQYF.

The chain's CDR3 is CASSYTWSVGANTIYF. CDR3 nucleotides: TGTGCCAGCAGTTACACCTGGTCCGTAGGGGCAAACACCATATATTTT. The chain recombines TRBV6-5 with TRBJ1-3; a weak D match, TRBD1 (5 bases). The germline CDR1 and CDR2 sequences are MNHEY and SVGAGI. V dropped 2 bases and J dropped 6 bases, with 17 bases sitting between them. The CDR3 runs 16 residues.

The V gene is TRBV11-2, the J gene TRBJ2-7; D uncertain. The CDR3 is 14 residues long. V was shortened by 2 bases and J by 1 base, with 9 bases between the two germline ends. Germline lookup yields CDR1 SGHAT and CDR2 FQNNGV. The CDR3 sequence is CASSLTAVSYEQYF. CDR3 in DNA: TGTGCCAGCAGCTTAACAGCCGTGTCCTACGAGCAGTACTTC.

The gene calls are TRBV4-1 and TRBJ1-6; TRBD1 might be the D (6 bases). Trimming cost V 7 bases and J 7 bases, with 14 bases left between them. CDR1 and CDR2 from the germline V gene are MGHRA and YSYEKL. The CDR3 covers 14 residues. The CDR3 region has the DNA TGCGCCAGCAACAGCAGGGGCGGAAATTCACCCCTCCACTTT. Protein: CASNSRGGNSPLHF.

The chain employs TRBV25-1 and TRBJ2-3, with a weak D call TRBD2 (6 bases). This CDR3 has 12 amino acids. The germline CDR1 and CDR2 sequences are MGHDK and SYGVNS. Trimming shortened V by 5 bases and J by 10 bases, and 13 bases separated the two germline ends. The CDR3 here is CASSTGGTAQYF. For the CDR3, the DNA is TGTGCCAGCAGTACAGGAGGGACGGCGCAGTATTTT.

This sequence joins TRBV5-4 and TRBJ2-3; 7 bases agree with TRBD1. Germline assignment: CDR1 SGHNT and CDR2 YYREEE (reference sequence). With 4 bases clipped from V and 3 bases from J, the junction kept 8 bases outside the gene matches. The CDR3 is 15 amino acids. The CDR3 sequence: CASSLTGVGTDTQYF. Here the CDR3 DNA reads TGTGCCAGCAGCCTCACAGGGGTAGGGACAGATACGCAGTATTTT.

The chain has TRBV6-5 and TRBJ1-1, with 8 bases aligning to TRBD1. The CDR3 totals 14 residues. The germline gives CDR1 MNHEY, CDR2 SVGAGI. Trimming cost V 4 bases and J 7 bases; bases outside gene matches: 8. The CDR3: CASSSITGGGEAFF. CDR3 DNA: TGTGCCAGCAGTTCCATCACAGGGGGTGGTGAAGCTTTCTTT.

The CDR3 region is CASSLGETLSGNTIYF. In DNA, the CDR3 is TGCGCCAGCAGCTTGGGGGAGACCCTCTCTGGAAACACCATATATTTT. The chain uses TRBV5-1 and TRBJ1-3; unclear D gene. Trimming cost V 0 bases and J 0 bases, with 10 bases left between them. This CDR3 comprises 16 residues. The germline CDR1 and CDR2 sequences are SGHRS and YFSETQ.

V gene TRBV2 combines with J gene TRBJ1-1; D ambiguous. The CDR3 runs 14 residues. The V and J ends lost 8 bases and 4 bases respectively, with 17 bases between them. Germline V gene data show CDR1 as SNHLY and CDR2 as FYNNEI. The CDR3 DNA sequence: TGTGCCAGCTCCTACCTGAGGGAGAGCACTGAAGCTTTCTTT. Its protein product is CASSYLRESTEAFF. The complete variable domain, with remaining parts taken from reference TRBV2 and TRBJ1-1, reads EPEVTQTPSHQVTQMGQEVILRCVPISNHLYFYWYRQILGQKVEFLVSFYNNEISEKSEIFDDQFSVERPDGSNFTLKIRSTKLEDSAMYFCASSYLRESTEAFFGQGTRLTVV.

The chain uses TRBV14 and TRBJ1-2; D is unclear. The CDR3 totals 16 residues. Germline assignment: CDR1 SGHDN and CDR2 FVKESK. V gave up 10 bases and J gave up 3 bases, with 24 bases separating them. Here the CDR3 DNA reads TGTGCCATTCCCCCCTCCGGGTCCCTATCTCACTATGGCTACACCTTC. It is translated as CAIPPSGSLSHYGYTF. Filled out from reference TRBV14 and TRBJ1-2, the complete variable domain reads EAGVTQFPSHSVIEKGQTVTLRCDPISGHDNLYWYRRVMGKEIKFLLHFVKESKQDESGMPNNRFLAERTGGTYSTLKVQPAELEDSGVYFCAIPPSGSLSHYGYTFGSGTRLTVV.

The V call is TRBV5-6, the J call TRBJ1-1, with 7 bases matching TRBD1. The V gene's germline CDR1 is SGHDT and CDR2 YYEEEE. The V and J ends lost 0 bases and 6 bases, in that order; junction bases with no gene match: 20. The CDR3 contains 19 residues. CDR3 region: CASSLGQGHRLFASPEAFF. CDR3 DNA: TGTGCCAGCAGCTTGGGACAGGGCCATAGACTCTTCGCGAGCCCTGAAGCTTTCTTT. Drawing the rest from reference TRBV5-6 and TRBJ1-1, the complete variable domain is DAGVTQSPTHLIKTRGQQVTLRCSPKSGHDTVSWYQQALGQGPQFIFQYYEEEERQRGNFPDRFSGHQFPNYSSELNVNALLLGDSALYLCASSLGQGHRLFASPEAFFGQGTRLTVV.

The J gene is TRBJ1-1, the V gene TRBV6-6, with D hard to call. This CDR3 contains 15 residues. The V end was cut by 3 bases, the J end by 1 base, with 12 bases between. The V gene's germline CDR1 is MNHNY and CDR2 SVGAGI (reference sequence). This chain's CDR3 is CASSYSRGQNTEAFF. For the CDR3, the DNA is TGTGCCAGCAGTTATTCAAGAGGGCAGAACACTGAAGCTTTCTTT.

This rearrangement joins TRBV9 to TRBJ1-2, with D possibly TRBD1 on 5 matching bases. The CDR3 extends over 17 amino acids. Germline V gives CDR1 SGDLS, CDR2 YYNGEE. V gave up 0 bases and J gave up 8 bases, with 23 bases separating them. CDR3 coding DNA: TGTGCCAGCAGCGTAGCAGTGGTAGACGGAGGGGCGTGGGGCTACACCTTC. Protein: CASSVAVVDGGAWGYTF.

The chain has TRBV5-1 and TRBJ2-7, with TRBD1 matching 7 bases. The germline V gene encodes CDR1 SGHRS and CDR2 YFSETQ. V dropped 3 bases and J dropped 2; count of bases not matched to a gene: 2. This CDR3 has 13 amino acids. The CDR3 DNA reads TGCGCCAGCAGCTGGGACAGAACCTACGAGCAGTACTTC. This translates into CASSWDRTYEQYF.